This T cell receptor beta chain was captured by sequencing in a study of T-cell reconstitution after alpha-beta-depleted transplantation in children. Findings and caveats of the study: Among T cells one year after transplant, newly produced cells accounted for most counts and diversity. Surviving recipient cells, namely T cells and thymic progenitors, were the source of high day-60 TCRbeta diversity in some patients. In patients about two months after transplant, alpha-beta T cells reportedly arose from several hundred expanded graft clones.

The TCRbeta library was prepared with unique molecular identifiers. TCRdb fed the PCR reads into MiXCR, producing one record per CDR3 protein. Here the sample spans about 590,000 distinct CDR3 sequences, 10% to 15% being singletons. V dropped 1 base and J dropped 2; count of bases not matched to a gene: 4. The CDR3 contains 17 residues. Many counts were recorded for this clonotype. Its target is unknown. The chain is built from TRBV12-3 or TRBV12-4 and TRBJ2-3, with 12 bases that match TRBD2. The receptor was derived from a male patient between 10 and 17 years old who had a stem cell transplant for acute myeloid leukemia, so the T cells may come from the graft donor. This material consisted of PBMCs, mostly from graft donor cells, taken 360 days after TCRalphabeta/CD19-depleted stem cell transplant. DNA for the CDR3: TGTGCCAGCAGTTTAGTCCGACTAGCGGGAGTCACAGATACGCAGTATTTT. This encodes CASSLVRLAGVTDTQYF.